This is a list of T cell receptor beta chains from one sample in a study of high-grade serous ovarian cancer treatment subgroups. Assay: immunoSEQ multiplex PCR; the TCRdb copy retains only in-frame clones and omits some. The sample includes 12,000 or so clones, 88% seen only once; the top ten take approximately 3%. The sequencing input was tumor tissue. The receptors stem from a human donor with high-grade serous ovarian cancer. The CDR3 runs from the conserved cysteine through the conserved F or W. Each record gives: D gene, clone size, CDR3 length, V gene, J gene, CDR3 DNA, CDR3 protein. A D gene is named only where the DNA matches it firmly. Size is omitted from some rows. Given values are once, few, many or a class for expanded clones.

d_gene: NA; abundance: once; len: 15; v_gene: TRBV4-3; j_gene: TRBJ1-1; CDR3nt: TGCGCCAGCAGCCAAGACCCCTTGGGGAACACTGAAGCTTTCTTT; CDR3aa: CASSQDPLGNTEAFF
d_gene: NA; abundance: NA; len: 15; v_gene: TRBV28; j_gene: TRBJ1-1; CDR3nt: TGTGCCAGCAGTACCCCCCACAGGTCGAGCACTGAAGCTTTCTTT; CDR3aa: CASSTPHRSSTEAFF
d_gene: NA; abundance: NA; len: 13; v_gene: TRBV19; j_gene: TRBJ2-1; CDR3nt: TGTGCCAGTAGTGTGACAGCTAACAATGAGCAGTTCTTC; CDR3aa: CASSVTANNEQFF
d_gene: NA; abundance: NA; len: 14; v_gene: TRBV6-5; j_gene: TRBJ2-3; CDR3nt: TGTGCCAGCAGTCCCCACGGGCGCTCGGATGCGCAGTATTTT; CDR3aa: CASSPHGRSDAQYF
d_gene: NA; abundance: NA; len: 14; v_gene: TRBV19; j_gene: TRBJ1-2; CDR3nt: TGTGCCAGTACCAAAGGACAAATTGGCTATGGCTACACCTTC; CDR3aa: CASTKGQIGYGYTF
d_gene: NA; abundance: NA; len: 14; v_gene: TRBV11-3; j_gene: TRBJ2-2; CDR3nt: TGTGCCAGCAGCTTAGGTGATAACACCGGGGAGCTGTTTTTT; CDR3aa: CASSLGDNTGELFF
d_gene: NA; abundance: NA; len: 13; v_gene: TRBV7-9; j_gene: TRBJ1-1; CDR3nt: TGTGCCAGCAGCTTAGGCGCGAACACTGAAGCTTTCTTT; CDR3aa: CASSLGANTEAFF
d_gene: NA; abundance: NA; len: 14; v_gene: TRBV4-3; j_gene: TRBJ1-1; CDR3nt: TGCGCCAGCAGCCCCCCCGGTTGGGACACTGAAGCTTTCTTT; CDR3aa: CASSPPGWDTEAFF
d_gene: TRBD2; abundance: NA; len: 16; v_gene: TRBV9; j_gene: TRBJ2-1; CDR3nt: TGTGCCAGCAGCCCTCCCAGCGGGACTTACCTCAATGAGCAGTTCTTC; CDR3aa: CASSPPSGTYLNEQFF
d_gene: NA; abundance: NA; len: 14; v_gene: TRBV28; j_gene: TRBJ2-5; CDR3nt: TGTGCCAGCAGTTTAACTCTAGGAGAGGAGACCCAGTACTTC; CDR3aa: CASSLTLGEETQYF
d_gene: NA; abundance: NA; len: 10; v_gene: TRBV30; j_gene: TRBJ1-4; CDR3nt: TGTGCCTGGAGGGAGGAAAAACTGTTTTTT; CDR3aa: CAWREEKLFF
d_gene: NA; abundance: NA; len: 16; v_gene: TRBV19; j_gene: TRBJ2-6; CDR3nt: TGTGCCAGTAGTATTAAGGGACCCTCTGGGGCCAACGTCCTGACTTTC; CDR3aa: CASSIKGPSGANVLTF
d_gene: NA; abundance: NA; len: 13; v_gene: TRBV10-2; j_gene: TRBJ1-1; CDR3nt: TGCGCCAGTTCCGGGACACGGGTTTATGAAGCTTTCTTT; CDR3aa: CASSGTRVYEAFF
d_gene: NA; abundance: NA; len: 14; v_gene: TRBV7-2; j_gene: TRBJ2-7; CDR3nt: TGTGCCAGCAGCTTTAGTGGGCAGAGCTACGAGCAGTACTTC; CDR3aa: CASSFSGQSYEQYF
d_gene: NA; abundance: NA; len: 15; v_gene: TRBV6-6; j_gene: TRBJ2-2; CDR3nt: TGTGCCAGCAGTGCGCAAGGACTGAACACCGGGGAGCTGTTTTTT; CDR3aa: CASSAQGLNTGELFF
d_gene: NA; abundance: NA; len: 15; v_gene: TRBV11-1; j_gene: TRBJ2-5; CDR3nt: TGTGCCAGCAGCTTGGCTCCGGGGGCTGAAGAGACCCAGTACTTC; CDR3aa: CASSLAPGAEETQYF
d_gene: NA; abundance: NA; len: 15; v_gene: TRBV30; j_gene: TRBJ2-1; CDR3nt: TGTGCCTGGAGAAGGGGGGCCAGCTCCTACAATGAGCAGTTCTTC; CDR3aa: CAWRRGASSYNEQFF
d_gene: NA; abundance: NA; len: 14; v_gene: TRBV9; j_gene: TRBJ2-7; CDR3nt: TGTGCCAGCAGCGTTGGGGGGAACTCCTACGAGCAGTACTTC; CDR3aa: CASSVGGNSYEQYF